The sequence of this T cell receptor beta chain was determined in a study of human T cells and chemical hapten exposure. This clonotype was detected only a few times. V lost 1 base and J lost 6; bases outside the gene matches: 10. CDR1 and CDR2 (germline): KGHSH, LQKENI. This CDR3 has 16 residues. As for time point: patch test 1, 2 weeks after DPC sensitization. Treatment described: therapeutic diphenylcyclopropenone sensitization with weekly scalp DPC. Each CDR3 protein gets one entry after TCRdb re-called the RACE reads with MiXCR. The repertoire has 150,000 to 200,000 distinct CDR3 sequences, approximately 20% of them found once; the top ten carry under 8.5%.

The rearrangement links TRBV18 to TRBJ2-7, with 9 bases matching TRBD2. The receptor was derived from a woman aged 45-60 years with alopecia areata. Some clones in this sample may be carry-over from other donors' samples. The material was whole blood, obtained in connection with sensitization to the hapten diphenylcyclopropenone (DPC). CDR3 region: CASSPLAAGGPIEQYF. As DNA, the CDR3 is TGTGCCAGCTCACCACTAGCGGCGGGAGGGCCAATCGAGCAGTACTTC.